This record looks at one T cell receptor beta chain sequence and its context. Naive CD8 cells lacked CD45RO and underwent positive selection for CCR7, leaving out terminally differentiated effector memory CD45RA+ cells. This sample was taken from a study of shared clonotypes between healthy human individuals. Across the study: CD8 memory received one plate per donor, CD8 naive two, CD4 memory three and CD4 naive three.

Germline V gives CDR1 SEHNR, CDR2 FQNEAQ (reference sequence). Trimming stripped 4 bases from V and 6 bases from J, with 13 bases between. The CDR3 spans 13 residues. Authors' data handling: Junction-only immunoSEQ sequences carried no quality scores, so filtering differed. Sequenced by immunoSEQ multiplex PCR; TCRdb stores in-frame clones only, minus some. The D gene and trimming were derived from the DNA, and the V and J assignments and clone size from that table. Among around 2,000,000 clones, just under 95% were seen once, and the ten largest hold under 1.5%. The sample comprised naive CD8+ T cells sorted from blood. The sequence derives from a man younger than 35 in good health. The chain links TRBV7-9 to TRBJ2-7, with D perhaps matching TRBD2 (6 bases). The DNA of the CDR3 is TGTGCCAGCAGCTCCCCGGGACTCTCCGAGCAGTACTTC. Amino acid sequence: CASSSPGLSEQYF.